Below, 8 T cell receptor beta chains from the same sample are listed, as sequenced in a study of shared clonotypes between healthy human individuals (TCRdb year 2020). The method behind the library was the immunoSEQ multiplex PCR assay. TCRdb took over this immuneACCESS table, retaining in-frame rearrangements with V and J assigned. Such tables are incomplete; in checked studies, under half of the missing clones stem from an unresolved V gene, and the remainder is unexplained. Present in this sample are 2,100,000 or so clones, almost 96% of which were seen just once. Less than 0.15% of the sample belongs to the ten largest clones. Sequencing used naive CD4+ T cells sorted from blood. This specimen's cell subset or site label, interpreted: CD45RA+ positively selected. These receptors originate from a man aged 18 to 29 in good health.

The CDR3 loop reads CASSFFGEQYF. The CDR3 DNA reads TGTGCCAGCAGCTTCTTTGGGGAGCAGTACTTC. The chain joins TRBV5-4 to TRBJ2-7; D remains unclear. The germline V and J ends were trimmed by 2 bases and 7 bases, with 7 bases remaining between them. There are 11 residues in the CDR3. Germline V lookup: CDR1 SGHNT, CDR2 YYREEE (reference sequence).

The chain employs TRBV5-1 and TRBJ1-2, with D possibly TRBD1 on 5 matching bases. The CDR3 is 15 residues long. Germline assignment: CDR1 SGHRS and CDR2 YFSETQ. With 1 base removed from V and 0 bases from J, the gap between germline ends came to 10 bases. CDR3: CASSLFQGSNYGYTF. The CDR3 region has the DNA TGCGCCAGCAGCTTGTTCCAGGGTTCTAACTATGGCTACACCTTC.

CDR3 in DNA: TGCGCCAGCTCCCTGGTGGGGTTGGGATACACAGATACGCAGTATTTT. Translating it yields CASSLVGLGYTDTQYF. The chain couples TRBV4-3 to TRBJ2-3; D gene unclear. Germline values: CDR1 LGHNA, CDR2 YSLEER. The V end was cut by 8 bases, the J end by 2 bases, with 20 bases between. The CDR3 is made up of 16 amino acids.

As to this clone: Other nucleotide sequences from this sample produce the same CDR3. The V call is TRBV5-6, the J call TRBJ1-1, with TRBD1 as a possible D gene (5 bases). The V gene's germline CDR1 is SGHDT and CDR2 YYEEEE. CDR3 length equals 14 residues. Trimming removed 0 bases from V and 1 base from J, with 7 bases in between. DNA of the CDR3: TGTGCCAGCAGCTTGGGGGGGAAGAACACTGAAGCTTTCTTT. The encoded protein is CASSLGGKNTEAFF.

This clone was seen once. The gene calls are TRBV6-1 and TRBJ2-7, with a tentative D call TRBD1 (6 bases). Trimming cost V 4 bases and J 6 bases, with 16 bases left between them. The germline CDR1 and CDR2 sequences are MNHNS and SASEGT. The CDR3 spans 14 residues. The CDR3 sequence is CASSGNRVPGEQYF. The CDR3 nucleotides are TGTGCCAGCAGTGGAAACAGGGTTCCGGGCGAGCAGTACTTC.

The chain carries TRBV10-3 and TRBJ2-2; the D call may be TRBD1 or TRBD2 (5 bases each). V shed 3 bases and J shed 5 bases, with 10 bases lying between them. The CDR3 is 14 amino acids. Per the germline V gene, CDR1 is ENHRY and CDR2 is SYGVKD. Written as DNA, the CDR3 is TGTGCCATCAGTGAAGGGACGGCAACCGGGGAGCTGTTTTTT. Protein: CAISEGTATGELFF.

Details on this clone: Other DNA sequences within the sample encode an identical CDR3. CDR3 coding DNA: TGCGCCAGCAGCTTGGGCCGGACTAGCGGGGAGATTCAAGAGACCCAGTACTTC. This gives the protein CASSLGRTSGEIQETQYF. The V gene is TRBV5-1, the J gene TRBJ2-5; 12 positions match TRBD2. The trim removed 0 bases at V and 2 bases at J, leaving 8 bases unmatched. Germline V gives CDR1 SGHRS, CDR2 YFSETQ. CDR3 size: 18 residues.

The V call is TRBV5-1, the J call TRBJ1-2, with 9 positions matching TRBD1. The CDR3 loop spans 16 amino acids. V shed 1 base, J shed 4 bases, and the junction held 8 bases outside the gene matches. Germline lookup yields CDR1 SGHRS and CDR2 YFSETQ. Here the CDR3 DNA reads TGCGCCAGCAGCTTGCCGGGACAGGGTTTAGGCTATGGCTACACCTTC. Residues: CASSLPGQGLGYGYTF. Full variable domain (remainder filled in from reference TRBV5-1 and TRBJ1-2): KAGVTQTPRYLIKTRGQQVTLSCSPISGHRSVSWYQQTPGQGLQFLFEYFSETQRNKGNFPGRFSGRQFSNSRSEMNVSTLELGDSALYLCASSLPGQGLGYGYTFGSGTRLTVV.